This T cell receptor (beta chain) originates from a study of tumor-infiltrating lymphocytes in primary liver carcinoma. Turning to the study itself: Staging of the tumors gave T1-T3 N0M0, with widths of about 4.2 to 11 cm.

With 5 bases clipped from V and 4 bases from J, the junction kept 4 bases outside the gene matches. The CDR3 runs to 14 residues. Unsorted whole blood served as the source of blood RNA, and germline DNA was extracted as well. This clonotype has just a few counts. TCR beta cDNA was made from 450 to 550 ng total RNA with a constant-region primer. Three nested multiplex PCR rounds, a slightly modified ARM-PCR, produced the libraries for TCR beta. Running roughly 10 cycles apiece, the first two PCR rounds relied on TRBV1-TRBV30 forward primers together with a C-beta reverse primer. One entry per CDR3 protein results from TCRdb running MiXCR on the multiplex PCR reads. The repertoire includes over 250,000 distinct CDR3 sequences, nearly 60% of them detected once, and over 15% sits in the top ten.

Input material: peripheral blood. This sequence was found in a woman aged 25 to 39 with primary liver carcinoma and hepatitis B virus infection. V is TRBV12-3 or TRBV12-4 and J is TRBJ1-5; 8 nucleotides line up with TRBD1. The CDR3 here is CASSAQGGNQPQHF. In nucleotides, the CDR3 is TGTGCCAGCAGTGCACAGGGGGGAAATCAGCCCCAGCATTTT.